The rows below give T cell receptor beta chains drawn from one sample of a study of T cell responses to AZD1222 COVID-19 vaccine. Sequencing used immunoSEQ multiplex PCR; TCRdb keeps in-frame clones, though not all of them. Here the sample spans 150,000 to 200,000 clones, 85% to 95% being singletons. Sequencing used peripheral blood, obtained 28 days after the second AZD1222 dose. Receptors were obtained from an adult who received the AZD1222 COVID-19 vaccine. CDR3s include the opening cysteine and the closing phenylalanine or tryptophan. The order of the fields is V gene, D gene, J gene, clone size, CDR3 protein, CDR3 DNA. A D gene is named only where the DNA matches it firmly. Only some rows state a clone size, as once, few, many or a class for expanded clones.

v_gene: TRBV11-2
d_gene: .
j_gene: TRBJ1-2
abundance: .
CDR3aa: CASTLWASYGYTF
CDR3nt: TGTGCCAGTACCCTTTGGGCCAGCTATGGCTACACCTTC

v_gene: TRBV6-5
d_gene: TRBD1
j_gene: TRBJ1-2
abundance: .
CDR3aa: CASNLGETGDYGYTF
CDR3nt: TGTGCCAGCAACTTAGGGGAGACAGGGGACTATGGCTACACCTTC

v_gene: TRBV2
d_gene: TRBD2
j_gene: TRBJ2-7
abundance: .
CDR3aa: CASSGGTSGRWHEQYF
CDR3nt: TGTGCCAGCAGTGGTGGGACTAGCGGGAGATGGCACGAGCAGTACTTC

v_gene: TRBV7-9
d_gene: .
j_gene: TRBJ2-6
abundance: .
CDR3aa: CASSLELNSGANVLTF
CDR3nt: TGTGCCAGCAGCTTAGAGTTAAACTCTGGGGCCAACGTCCTGACTTTC

v_gene: TRBV29-1
d_gene: .
j_gene: TRBJ2-4
abundance: .
CDR3aa: CSVESLAKNIQYF
CDR3nt: TGCAGCGTTGAAAGTCTAGCCAAAAACATTCAGTACTTC

v_gene: TRBV10-3
d_gene: .
j_gene: TRBJ1-1
abundance: .
CDR3aa: CAIRERENTEAFF
CDR3nt: TGTGCCATCAGGGAGCGGGAGAACACTGAAGCTTTCTTT

v_gene: TRBV5-4
d_gene: .
j_gene: TRBJ1-2
abundance: .
CDR3aa: CASSIGTANYGYTF
CDR3nt: TGTGCCAGCAGCATCGGGACGGCTAACTATGGCTACACCTTC

v_gene: TRBV7-9
d_gene: TRBD1
j_gene: TRBJ2-1
abundance: .
CDR3aa: CASSKNRGPYYNEQFF
CDR3nt: TGTGCCAGCAGCAAGAACAGGGGTCCATACTACAATGAGCAGTTCTTC

v_gene: TRBV9
d_gene: .
j_gene: TRBJ2-3
abundance: .
CDR3aa: CASSVSGAVDTQYF
CDR3nt: TGTGCCAGCAGCGTATCGGGAGCGGTAGATACGCAGTATTTT

v_gene: TRBV27
d_gene: TRBD1
j_gene: TRBJ2-7
abundance: .
CDR3aa: CASSSRTGPYEQYF
CDR3nt: TGTGCCAGCAGTTCCCGGACAGGCCCCTACGAGCAGTACTTC

v_gene: TRBV5-1
d_gene: .
j_gene: TRBJ1-3
abundance: .
CDR3aa: CASSVTGTATSSGNTIYF
CDR3nt: TGCGCCAGCAGCGTTACCGGGACGGCCACGAGCTCTGGAAACACCATATATTTT

v_gene: TRBV7-9
d_gene: .
j_gene: TRBJ1-4
abundance: .
CDR3aa: CASSYYRNTNEKLFF
CDR3nt: TGTGCCAGCAGTTATTACAGGAACACTAATGAAAAACTGTTTTTT

v_gene: TRBV27
d_gene: TRBD1
j_gene: TRBJ1-2
abundance: .
CDR3aa: CASSLYGQGYYGYTF
CDR3nt: TGTGCCAGCAGTTTATATGGACAGGGGTACTATGGCTACACCTTC

v_gene: TRBV10-3
d_gene: TRBD2
j_gene: TRBJ2-3
abundance: .
CDR3aa: CAISVSIPPPGGPTDTQYF
CDR3nt: TGTGCCATCAGTGTTTCGATCCCCCCCCCGGGAGGCCCCACAGATACGCAGTATTTT

v_gene: TRBV5-1
d_gene: TRBD1
j_gene: TRBJ2-1
abundance: .
CDR3aa: CASSARPRDSSYNEQFF
CDR3nt: TGCGCCAGCAGCGCTCGCCCCAGGGACAGCTCCTACAATGAGCAGTTCTTC

v_gene: TRBV9
d_gene: .
j_gene: TRBJ2-2
abundance: few
CDR3aa: CASSRPNTGELFF
CDR3nt: TGTGCCAGCAGCCGGCCGAACACCGGGGAGCTGTTTTTT

v_gene: TRBV19
d_gene: .
j_gene: TRBJ1-2
abundance: .
CDR3aa: CASSRGGYGYTF
CDR3nt: TGTGCCAGTAGTAGAGGAGGGTATGGCTACACCTTC

v_gene: TRBV10-3
d_gene: TRBD2
j_gene: TRBJ2-7
abundance: .
CDR3aa: CAISDPGLADSYEQYF
CDR3nt: TGTGCCATCAGTGATCCCGGACTAGCGGACTCCTACGAGCAGTACTTC

v_gene: TRBV7-2
d_gene: .
j_gene: TRBJ1-2
abundance: .
CDR3aa: CASSPHWGLNYGYTF
CDR3nt: TGTGCCAGCAGCCCCCATTGGGGGCTCAACTATGGCTACACCTTC

v_gene: TRBV7-3
d_gene: .
j_gene: TRBJ2-1
abundance: .
CDR3aa: CASSPGGSTTDEQFF
CDR3nt: TGTGCCAGCAGCCCAGGAGGTTCAACTACAGATGAGCAGTTCTTC

v_gene: TRBV9
d_gene: .
j_gene: TRBJ2-1
abundance: once
CDR3aa: CASSPPFVRGNEQFF
CDR3nt: TGTGCCAGCAGCCCCCCATTTGTGCGGGGCAATGAGCAGTTCTTC

v_gene: TRBV4-2
d_gene: .
j_gene: TRBJ1-1
abundance: .
CDR3aa: CASSQDGLNTEAFF
CDR3nt: TGTGCCAGCAGCCAAGATGGACTGAACACTGAAGCTTTCTTT

v_gene: TRBV7-9
d_gene: TRBD2
j_gene: TRBJ2-5
abundance: .
CDR3aa: CASSLRQREGETQYF
CDR3nt: TGTGCCAGCAGCCTCAGACAGCGGGAAGGAGAGACCCAGTACTTC

v_gene: TRBV27
d_gene: .
j_gene: TRBJ2-7
abundance: few
CDR3aa: CASRSKYGYEQYF
CDR3nt: TGTGCCAGCCGTTCCAAATATGGGTACGAGCAGTACTTC

v_gene: TRBV3-1/TRBV3-2
d_gene: TRBD2
j_gene: TRBJ2-4
abundance: .
CDR3aa: CASSQLAGDPKNIQYF
CDR3nt: TGTGCCAGCAGCCAACTAGCGGGAGATCCCAAAAACATTCAGTACTTC

v_gene: TRBV6-1
d_gene: .
j_gene: TRBJ2-5
abundance: .
CDR3aa: CASSEARGGLETQYF
CDR3nt: TGTGCCAGCAGTGAAGCTAGGGGGGGTCTGGAGACCCAGTACTTC

v_gene: TRBV21-1
d_gene: .
j_gene: TRBJ2-6
abundance: .
CDR3aa: CASSKVQGRGGANVLTF
CDR3nt: TGTGCCAGCAGCAAAGTACAGGGGCGCGGTGGGGCCAACGTCCTGACTTTC

v_gene: TRBV14
d_gene: TRBD1
j_gene: TRBJ1-4
abundance: .
CDR3aa: CASSPRQGNEKLFF
CDR3nt: TGTGCCAGCAGTCCTCGACAGGGAAATGAAAAACTGTTTTTT

v_gene: TRBV7-8
d_gene: .
j_gene: TRBJ2-1
abundance: .
CDR3aa: CASSQGRDEQFF
CDR3nt: TGTGCCAGCAGCCAAGGCCGGGACGAGCAGTTCTTC

v_gene: TRBV6-5
d_gene: .
j_gene: TRBJ1-5
abundance: .
CDR3aa: CASNQGPGQPQHF
CDR3nt: TGTGCCAGCAATCAGGGTCCTGGACAGCCCCAGCATTTT

v_gene: TRBV30
d_gene: TRBD1
j_gene: TRBJ1-2
abundance: .
CDR3aa: CAWSTGQGGGYTF
CDR3nt: TGTGCCTGGAGTACGGGACAGGGCGGAGGCTACACCTTC

v_gene: TRBV5-4
d_gene: .
j_gene: TRBJ1-6
abundance: .
CDR3aa: CASKPSKNSPLHF
CDR3nt: TGTGCCAGCAAGCCTTCAAAGAATTCACCCCTCCACTTT